The TCR beta chain described here comes from a study of regulatory T cells in long-lasting Graves disease. Study-wide points: Between persistent patients, about 2,700 public clonotypes were shared, exceeding the roughly 1,000 shared between new patients.

Time point denoted: newly diagnosed GD, antithyroid drugs for less than 3 months. Isolated PBMC RNA provided the starting material for the TCR library. It was American Thyroid Association guidelines that determined Graves' disease diagnosis. Patients came through an endocrinology department, and that department was in Xi'an, China. CDR3-region Arm-PCR and iRepertoire HTBI primers produced the TCR beta libraries. In the study's own analysis: Overall, samples carried more than 55 TRBV and about 15 TRBJ segments. TCRdb re-derived calls from the multiplex PCR reads in MiXCR, one entry per CDR3 protein. TCRdb, not the original authors, processed these V and J calls. This sample has around 400,000 distinct CDR3 sequences; roughly 16% occur once, and the top ten carry about a fifth. The germline V gene encodes CDR1 SGHRS and CDR2 YFSETQ. The CDR3 totals 18 residues. The junction had 7 bases not matched to a gene; V was cut back by 3 bases and J by 2 bases.

This clonotype was observed at least ten times. Its antigen remains unidentified. The V and J genes are TRBV5-1 and TRBJ2-1; TRBD2 aligns across 14 bases. The sample consisted of peripheral blood mononuclear cells (PBMCs), taken at new diagnosis, from a patient treated with antithyroid drugs. The source of this sequence is a female donor with Graves disease. The CDR3 protein is CASSSTSGGAVTYNEQFF. DNA of the CDR3: TGCGCCAGCAGCTCGACTAGCGGGGGGGCCGTGACCTACAATGAGCAGTTCTTC.